This T cell receptor (beta chain) was found in a study of tumor-infiltrating lymphocytes in localized non-small cell lung cancer. This CDR3 region has 16 residues. J gave up 2 bases and V 0 bases, and 3 bases lay outside the gene matches. Germline assignment: CDR1 SGHDT and CDR2 YYEEEE. The repertoire was sequenced with immunoSEQ multiplex PCR; TCRdb's copy has only in-frame clones and lacks some. The sample has 17,000 or so clones, roughly 80% seen once. The chain is built from TRBV5-6 and TRBJ2-7, with 12 bases matching TRBD2. This receptor was identified in a human donor with non-small cell lung cancer. What was sequenced was lung tumor tissue. The CDR3 DNA reads as TGTGCCAGCAGCTTGGCCGGACTAGCGGGGACCTACGAGCAGTACTTC. Its translation: CASSLAGLAGTYEQYF.